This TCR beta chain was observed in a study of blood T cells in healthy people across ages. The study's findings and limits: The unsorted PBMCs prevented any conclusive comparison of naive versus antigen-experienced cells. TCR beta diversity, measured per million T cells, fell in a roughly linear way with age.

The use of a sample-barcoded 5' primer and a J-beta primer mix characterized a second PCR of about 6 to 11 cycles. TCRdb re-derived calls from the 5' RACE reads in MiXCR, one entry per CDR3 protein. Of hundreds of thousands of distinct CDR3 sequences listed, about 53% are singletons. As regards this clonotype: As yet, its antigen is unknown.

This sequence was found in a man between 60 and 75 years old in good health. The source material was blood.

CDR3 amino acids: CASSYSLAGGTDTQYF. The CDR3 DNA sequence: TGTGCCAGCAGTTACAGCCTAGCGGGGGGCACAGATACGCAGTATTTT. This chain uses TRBV6-5 with TRBJ2-3; 10 nucleotides match TRBD2. The CDR3 consists of 16 residues. Germline loops: CDR1 MNHEY, CDR2 SVGAGI. The junction had 3 bases not matched to a gene; V was cut back by 2 bases and J by 1 base.